The 29 T cell receptor beta chains given below trace back to one sample, sequenced in a study of radiotherapy plus CTLA-4 blockade in lung cancer. Using immunoSEQ multiplex PCR, the repertoire was profiled, and TCRdb retains in-frame clones only, with some absent. The table includes 55,000 to 75,000 clones, 70% to 80% detected once. The sequences come from peripheral blood, collected from a patient treated with radiotherapy plus ipilimumab. These receptors were taken from a human donor with non-small cell lung cancer whose response to radiotherapy plus ipilimumab could not be evaluated. Some clones in this sample may be carry-over from other donors' samples.

The chain joins TRBV30 to TRBJ1-1; 9 positions agree with TRBD1. Germline V gene sequence: CDR1 GTSNPN, CDR2 SVGIG (reference sequence). With 5 bases clipped from V and 4 bases from J, the junction kept 8 bases outside the gene matches. CDR3 size: 14 residues. CDR3 in DNA: TGTGCCTGGTGTCCCGGGACAGGGCCCACTGAAGCTTTCTTT. The encoded protein is CAWCPGTGPTEAFF.

The rearrangement links TRBV2 to TRBJ1-4, with D tentatively TRBD1 (5 bases). This CDR3 contains 13 residues. Germline V CDR1 and CDR2: SNHLY, FYNNEI. Trimming shortened V by 3 bases and J by 9 bases, and 11 bases separated the two germline ends. Here the CDR3 reads CASSEVSGKKLFF. The CDR3 bases are TGTGCCAGCAGTGAGGTGTCAGGGAAAAAACTGTTTTTT.

The chain uses TRBV19 and TRBJ2-2; no clear D. Trimming took off 7 bases at V and 1 base at J, with 13 bases between the two ends. The CDR3 loop spans 15 amino acids. The germline gives CDR1 LNHDA, CDR2 SQIVND (reference sequence). The DNA of the CDR3 is TGTGCCAGTAACCCCGGGTCTATGAACACCGGGGAGCTGTTTTTT. Its translation: CASNPGSMNTGELFF.

In its sample, this clone was seen a few times. V is TRBV7-9 and J is TRBJ1-1; TRBD1 matches at 7 bases. With V trimmed by 4 bases and J by 2 bases, 10 bases remained unmatched. Germline lookup yields CDR1 SEHNR and CDR2 FQNEAQ (reference sequence). The CDR3 totals 16 residues. The DNA for the CDR3 is TGTGCCAGCAGCTCTCCCCCCGGGACAGCAAACACTGAAGCTTTCTTT. Its translation is CASSSPPGTANTEAFF.

This chain links TRBV27 with TRBJ1-1, with 7 bases lining up with TRBD1. The germline CDR1 and CDR2 sequences are MNHEY and SMNVEV (reference sequence). J was trimmed by 6 bases and V by 0 bases; bases with no gene match: 4. The CDR3 spans 14 residues. The CDR3 loop reads CASSLSGTAAEAFF. Written as DNA, the CDR3 is TGTGCCAGCAGTTTATCAGGGACAGCAGCTGAAGCTTTCTTT.

The rearrangement links TRBV5-4 to TRBJ1-2; D unresolved. The CDR3 loop spans 16 amino acids. With 0 bases removed from V and 4 bases from J, the gap between germline ends came to 16 bases. Germline CDR1 is SGHNT and CDR2 is YYREEE (reference sequence). The CDR3 DNA is TGTGCCAGCAGCTTGGATCCCCCCGGGTTCCGCTATGGCTACACCTTC. Encoded protein: CASSLDPPGFRYGYTF. The full variable domain, completed using reference TRBV5-4 and TRBJ1-2, is ETGVTQSPTHLIKTRGQQVTLRCSSQSGHNTVSWYQQALGQGPQFIFQYYREEENGRGNFPPRFSGLQFPNYSSELNVNALELDDSALYLCASSLDPPGFRYGYTFGSGTRLTVV.

V and J are TRBV20-1 and TRBJ1-2, with a possible D match to TRBD1 (6 bases). Germline CDR1 DFQATT, CDR2 SNEGSKA (reference sequence). This CDR3 comprises 11 residues. V was cut by 5 bases and J by 4 bases, with 8 bases left in between. The CDR3 loop is CSAPTGYGYTF. CDR3 bases: TGCAGTGCTCCGACAGGCTATGGCTACACCTTC.

The chain is built from TRBV6-1 and TRBJ1-5; the D gene is possibly TRBD1 (6 bases). Germline CDR1 reads MNHNS; CDR2 reads SASEGT. Trimming shortened V by 5 bases and J by 6 bases, and 17 bases separated the two germline ends. The CDR3 has 15 residues. The CDR3 DNA sequence: TGTGCCAGCAGTTTACGGGGGGCGCAAGCTCAGCCCCAGCATTTT. Its protein product is CASSLRGAQAQPQHF.

For the CDR3, the DNA is TGTGCCAGCAGGCTCGACAGGGATAGGAGTAATGAAAAACTGTTTTTT. It translates to CASRLDRDRSNEKLFF. The rearrangement joins TRBV28 to TRBJ1-4, with 7 nucleotides matching TRBD1. The CDR3 runs 16 residues. Germline CDR1 MDHEN, CDR2 SYDVKM. J gave up 4 bases and V 6 bases, and 11 bases lay outside the gene matches.

The rearrangement uses TRBV4-1 and TRBJ1-5; 9 nucleotides agree with TRBD1. The CDR3 sequence is 17 residues long. Germline-derived CDR1 and CDR2 are MGHRA and YSYEKL. V lost 2 bases, J lost 1 base, and 6 bases stayed unmatched. The CDR3 region is CASSQLFGTGSNQPQHF. DNA of the CDR3: TGCGCCAGCAGCCAATTATTCGGGACAGGGAGCAATCAGCCCCAGCATTTT.

This clone occurred a few times. The CDR3 DNA reads as TGTGCCAGCAGCCGCGGGCGTAATTCACCCCTCCACTTT. Translating it yields CASSRGRNSPLHF. The chain combines TRBV6-6 with TRBJ1-6; no clear D gene. V was trimmed by 6 bases and J by 6 bases, leaving 9 bases between them. Germline loops: CDR1 MNHNY, CDR2 SVGAGI (reference sequence). The CDR3 is 13 residues long.

In its sample, this clone was seen a few times. The rearrangement joins TRBV13 to TRBJ2-1; 11 bases are shared with TRBD2. The V and J ends lost 5 bases and 5 bases, in that order; junction bases with no gene match: 8. In germline, CDR1 is PRHDT, CDR2 FYEKMQ (reference sequence). CDR3 length: 16 amino acids. DNA of the CDR3: TGTGCCAGCAGCCCCGAGGGGACTAGCGGCAACAATGAGCAGTTCTTC. Amino acids: CASSPEGTSGNNEQFF.

The genes are TRBV10-1 and TRBJ2-1, with 8 nucleotides matching TRBD2. The CDR3 extends over 15 amino acids. The ends lost 2 bases at V and 6 bases at J; junction bases unmatched: 6. The V gene's germline CDR1 is WNHNN and CDR2 SYGVQD (reference sequence). The DNA for the CDR3 is TGCGCCAGCAGTGAGGTTCGGGGGGGATGCAATGAGCAGTTCTTC. Amino acids: CASSEVRGGCNEQFF.

The chain is built from TRBV6-5 and TRBJ1-1, with 8 bases fitting TRBD1. Germline trimming cut 5 bases from V and 0 bases from J; bases unmatched to any gene: 2. The germline gives CDR1 MNHEY, CDR2 SVGAGI. The CDR3 is 14 residues long. The CDR3 DNA follows: TGTGCCAGCAGTATACAGGGGGTGAACACTGAAGCTTTCTTT. This gives the protein CASSIQGVNTEAFF.

The V call is TRBV6-5, the J call TRBJ2-7, with unresolved D. CDR1 is MNHEY, CDR2 SVGAGI, per germline. The length of the CDR3 is 11 residues. V lost 4 bases and J lost 8, with 9 bases in between. The CDR3 nucleotides read TGTGCCAGCAGTTCCGAACATCAGCAGTACTTC. Its protein product is CASSSEHQQYF.

This clone was counted only a few times. A junction end diverges from the germline sequence, so it may reflect a read error. The rearrangement uses TRBV4-1 and TRBJ2-1, with 8 nucleotides matching TRBD2. Germline V gene sequence: CDR1 MGHRA, CDR2 YSYEKL. CDR3 length: 14 amino acids. The CDR3 spells CASSQGLALNEKFF. The DNA of the CDR3 is TGCGCCAGCAGCCAAGGACTAGCGTTAAATGAGAAGTTCTTC.

V is TRBV19 and J is TRBJ2-2; TRBD1 matches 9 bases. V was clipped by 5 bases and J by 0 bases; unmatched bases: 16. CDR1 and CDR2 (germline): LNHDA, SQIVND (reference sequence). The CDR3 is 20 amino acids. CDR3 in DNA: TGTGCCAGTAGTCGCGTTTCTGGGGACAGGGCAAGGACGAACACCGGGGAGCTGTTTTTT. Encoded protein: CASSRVSGDRARTNTGELFF.

The gene calls are TRBV9 and TRBJ1-1, with 7 bases lining up with TRBD1. The germline V gene has CDR1 SGDLS and CDR2 YYNGEE. The V and J ends lost 0 bases and 5 bases, in that order; junction bases with no gene match: 7. This CDR3 contains 15 residues. As DNA, the CDR3 is TGTGCCAGCAGCGTAGCTGGGGGACAGATTACTGAAGCTTTCTTT. It is translated as CASSVAGGQITEAFF.

V usage is TRBV10-3 and J usage is TRBJ2-1; TRBD2 might be the D (6 bases). Germline V gene lookup returns CDR1 ENHRY and CDR2 SYGVKD. This CDR3 comprises 17 residues. V was trimmed by 3 bases and J by 2 bases, leaving 17 bases between them. This CDR3 is CAISDPEGTQAYNEQFF. The DNA of the CDR3 is TGTGCCATCAGTGACCCCGAGGGGACTCAGGCCTACAATGAGCAGTTCTTC.

This chain links TRBV18 with TRBJ1-1; TRBD1 agrees at 8 bases. Germline loops: CDR1 KGHSH, CDR2 LQKENI. J lost 5 bases, V lost 5 bases, and 7 bases had no gene match. The CDR3 has 14 residues. CDR3 in amino acids: CASSFDRGKTEAFF. Written as DNA, the CDR3 is TGTGCCAGCTCATTCGACAGGGGCAAAACTGAAGCTTTCTTT.

The V gene is TRBV4-1, the J gene TRBJ1-2; 7 bases are a match to TRBD1. This CDR3 has 16 residues. Germline V gives CDR1 MGHRA, CDR2 YSYEKL. Trimming cost V 0 bases and J 4 bases; bases outside gene matches: 8. DNA for the CDR3: TGCGCCAGCAGCCAAGATGCGCAGGGGGGCCGCTATGGCTACACCTTC. It specifies CASSQDAQGGRYGYTF.

V gene TRBV14 combines with J gene TRBJ1-2, with a weak D call TRBD1 (5 bases). Between the trimmed V and J ends, which lost 7 bases and 7 bases, there was a span of 22 bases. The germline gives CDR1 SGHDN, CDR2 FVKESK. The CDR3 sequence is 15 residues long. This CDR3 is CASTFLAKGDPGYTF. DNA for the CDR3: TGTGCCAGCACTTTCCTTGCCAAAGGGGATCCTGGCTACACCTTC.

V gene TRBV6-5 combines with J gene TRBJ2-7; TRBD1 matches at 9 bases. The CDR3 totals 15 residues. The V gene end was trimmed by 6 bases and the J gene end by 4 bases; junction bases not matched to a gene: 10. Germline V gene data show CDR1 as MNHEY and CDR2 as SVGAGI. Written as DNA, the CDR3 is TGTGCCAGCAGAACACTCCGGGACAGGGTATACGAGCAGTACTTC. Translated, it gives CASRTLRDRVYEQYF.

This clone showed up just a few times. The V gene is TRBV5-1, the J gene TRBJ2-1; D possibly corresponds to TRBD1 (6 bases). CDR1 is SGHRS and CDR2 is YFSETQ in the germline V gene. V lost 7 bases and J lost 3, with 17 bases in between. The CDR3 runs 15 residues. For the CDR3, the DNA is TGCGCCAGCGCATTGGGGGACACGCTCTACAATGAGCAGTTCTTC. Translating it yields CASALGDTLYNEQFF.

This sequence joins TRBV7-9 and TRBJ2-3, with 7 bases that match TRBD1. There are 15 residues in the CDR3. V lost 4 bases and J lost 2; bases outside the gene matches: 6. Germline CDR1 is SEHNR and CDR2 is FQNEAQ (reference sequence). The CDR3 loop reads CASSSGQIVTDTQYF. For the CDR3, the DNA is TGTGCCAGCAGCTCGGGACAGATCGTCACAGATACGCAGTATTTT.

The chain employs TRBV4-3 and TRBJ2-3; TRBD2 matches at 8 bases. Germline loops: CDR1 LGHNA, CDR2 YSLEER. V lost 4 bases, J lost 2 bases, and 5 bases stayed unmatched. This CDR3 comprises 15 residues. The CDR3 loop is CASSRLAGNTDTQYF. DNA for the CDR3: TGCGCCAGCAGCCGTTTAGCGGGGAACACAGATACGCAGTATTTT.

There are many counts of this clone. The chain couples TRBV6-5 to TRBJ1-3, with D hard to call. The length of the CDR3 is 14 residues. V was trimmed by 5 bases and J by 4 bases, leaving 12 bases between them. Germline-derived CDR1 and CDR2 are MNHEY and SVGAGI. The CDR3 bases are TGTGCCAGCAGTCGGAGAACGCTCGGAAACACCATATATTTT. Residues: CASSRRTLGNTIYF.

This clone was seen a handful of times. V and J are TRBV7-2 and TRBJ2-7; D may be TRBD2 (5 bases). The V end was cut by 5 bases, the J end by 6 bases, with 14 bases between. Germline V gives CDR1 SGHTA, CDR2 FQGNSA. The CDR3 has 13 amino acids. As DNA, the CDR3 is TGTGCCAGCAGCAGGACTCCCGGCGGCGAGCAGTACTTC. This translates into CASSRTPGGEQYF.

The V gene is TRBV4-2, the J gene TRBJ1-2; 7 nucleotides agree with TRBD1. In germline, CDR1 is LGHNA, CDR2 YNFKEQ. Germline trimming cut 2 bases from V and 1 base from J; bases unmatched to any gene: 10. The CDR3 loop spans 17 amino acids. DNA for the CDR3: TGTGCCAGCAGCCAAAGCCTCTACGGACAGGATAACTATGGCTACACCTTC. It specifies CASSQSLYGQDNYGYTF.